The 8 T cell receptor beta chains below come from one sample, sequenced in a study of blood T cell repertoires in COVID-19. Assay used: immunoSEQ multiplex PCR; TCRdb lists only in-frame clones, some missing. The sample has fewer than 80,000 clones, 80% to 90% seen once. Sequencing used peripheral blood. These receptors were collected from a woman aged 50 to 60 with active COVID-19.

The sample holds one count of this clone. This chain connects TRBV7-2 to TRBJ2-3, with D perhaps matching TRBD2 (5 bases). V shed 5 bases and J shed 3 bases, with 9 bases lying between them. The germline CDR1 and CDR2 sequences are SGHTA and FQGNSA. The CDR3 extends over 13 amino acids. CDR3 in amino acids: CASSVAGTDTQYF. CDR3 nucleotide sequence: TGTGCCAGCAGCGTGGCGGGTACAGATACGCAGTATTTT.

As regards this clone: One junction end does not reproduce the germline sequence, and a read error may be involved. This sequence joins TRBV7-7 and TRBJ2-3; 7 positions match TRBD2. There are 15 residues in the CDR3. Germline V gene data show CDR1 as SSHAT and CDR2 as FNYEAQ (reference sequence). The CDR3 loop is CASSAGLGYTDTQYF. For the CDR3, the DNA is TGTGCTAGCAGCGCCGGACTAGGATACACAGATACGCAGTATTTT. The whole variable domain, filled in from reference TRBV7-7 and TRBJ2-3, reads GAGVSQSPRYKVTKRGQDVTLRCDPISSHATLYWYQQALGQGPEFLTYFNYEAQPDKSGLPSDRFSAERPEGSISTLTIQRTEQRDSAMYRCASSAGLGYTDTQYFGPGTRLTVL.

The chain joins TRBV5-4 to TRBJ2-1, with 9 bases identical to TRBD1. Germline V gene lookup returns CDR1 SGHNT and CDR2 YYREEE (reference sequence). This CDR3 spans 15 amino acids. V was pared by 1 base and J by 10 bases, with 9 bases of the junction left unmatched. CDR3 DNA: TGTGCCAGCAGCTTGCTGGACAGGGGATCCGGGGAGCAGTTCTTC. Translated, it gives CASSLLDRGSGEQFF.

The rearrangement uses TRBV7-9 and TRBJ2-7; D may be TRBD2 (7 bases). V gave up 4 bases and J gave up 0 bases, with 13 bases separating them. The CDR3 contains 15 residues. CDR1 and CDR2 (germline): SEHNR, FQNEAQ (reference sequence). CDR3 amino acids: CASSSEGGSSYEQYF. CDR3 nucleotides: TGTGCCAGCAGCTCCGAGGGGGGGAGCTCCTACGAGCAGTACTTC. The complete variable domain, with remaining parts taken from reference TRBV7-9 and TRBJ2-7, reads DTGVSQNPRHKITKRGQNVTFRCDPISEHNRLYWYRQTLGQGPEFLTYFQNEAQLEKSRLLSDRFSAERPKGSFSTLEIQRTEQGDSAMYLCASSSEGGSSYEQYFGPGTRLTVT.

In DNA form, the CDR3 reads TGTGCCAGCAGTCTCCCGGGGGGTCCGGAGTTCTTC. Protein: CASSLPGGPEFF. V gene TRBV27 combines with J gene TRBJ2-1; TRBD2 matches at 7 bases. Trimming removed 5 bases from V and 14 bases from J; junction bases left unmatched: 9. Germline V gene lookup returns CDR1 MNHEY and CDR2 SMNVEV (reference sequence). There are 12 residues in the CDR3.

This clone showed up just once. The chain is built from TRBV28 and TRBJ2-3; 10 bases fit TRBD2. The length of the CDR3 is 16 residues. Germline V gene lookup returns CDR1 MDHEN and CDR2 SYDVKM. Losses at the gene ends were 5 bases for V and 0 bases for J; bases not matched to a gene: 5. The CDR3 loop is CASSATSGPSTDTQYF. CDR3 DNA sequence: TGTGCCAGCAGTGCGACTAGCGGGCCGAGCACAGATACGCAGTATTTT.

This chain joins TRBV6-5 and TRBJ1-1; maybe TRBD1 (5 bases). Trimming shortened V by 5 bases and J by 5 bases, and 12 bases separated the two germline ends. Germline lookup yields CDR1 MNHEY and CDR2 SVGAGI. The length of the CDR3 is 13 residues. The DNA for the CDR3 is TGTGCCAGCAGTATCCAGGGTAGGACTGAAGCTTTCTTT. Translated, it gives CASSIQGRTEAFF.

The table lists this clone with a count of one. This chain links TRBV7-6 with TRBJ2-1; D might be TRBD2 (7 bases). The CDR3 has 17 amino acids. V was clipped by 4 bases and J by 5 bases, with 21 bases between them. Germline CDR1 and CDR2: SGHVS and FNYEAQ. The CDR3 nucleotides are TGTGCCAGCAGCTGGGGGGGCGGCATCAGGGGTGACAATGAGCAGTTCTTC. It encodes CASSWGGGIRGDNEQFF.